The next 3 T cell receptor beta chains were all read from a single sample in a study of blood T cell repertoires in COVID-19. Repertoires were generated with immunoSEQ multiplex PCR, while TCRdb's copy carries only in-frame clones and drops some. The table shows under 150,000 clones, with 88% occurring only once. The sequencing input was peripheral blood. The source is a human donor in a cohort sampled during active COVID-19.

This clone was observed a handful of times. The gene calls are TRBV4-3 and TRBJ2-7, with TRBD2 identical over 9 bases. V gave up 0 bases and J gave up 3 bases; unmatched junction bases: 6. The CDR3 has 16 residues. CDR1 LGHNA and CDR2 YSLEER come from the germline V gene. CDR3 sequence reads: CASSQDLLAGSYEQYF. The DNA for the CDR3 is TGCGCCAGCAGCCAAGATCTTCTAGCGGGAAGCTACGAGCAGTACTTC.

The gene calls are TRBV3-1 (or the pseudogene TRBV3-2) and TRBJ2-3; 11 nucleotides align to TRBD2. Germline V gene data show CDR1 as LGHDT and CDR2 as YNNKEL (reference sequence). Germline trimming cut 6 bases from V and 1 base from J; bases unmatched to any gene: 0. The CDR3 consists of 14 residues. CDR3 residues: CASRTSGGTDTQYF. CDR3 coding DNA: TGTGCCAGCAGGACTAGCGGGGGCACAGATACGCAGTATTTT.

The chain couples TRBV19 to TRBJ2-3, with D possibly matching TRBD2 (5 bases). Germline V gene lookup returns CDR1 LNHDA and CDR2 SQIVND (reference sequence). This CDR3 is 16 amino acids long. The germline V and J ends were trimmed by 7 bases and 6 bases, with 23 bases remaining between them. This CDR3 is CASTYRSGSSGDTQYF. The CDR3 coding sequence is TGTGCCAGTACTTATCGTTCGGGGAGTTCGGGGGATACGCAGTATTTT.